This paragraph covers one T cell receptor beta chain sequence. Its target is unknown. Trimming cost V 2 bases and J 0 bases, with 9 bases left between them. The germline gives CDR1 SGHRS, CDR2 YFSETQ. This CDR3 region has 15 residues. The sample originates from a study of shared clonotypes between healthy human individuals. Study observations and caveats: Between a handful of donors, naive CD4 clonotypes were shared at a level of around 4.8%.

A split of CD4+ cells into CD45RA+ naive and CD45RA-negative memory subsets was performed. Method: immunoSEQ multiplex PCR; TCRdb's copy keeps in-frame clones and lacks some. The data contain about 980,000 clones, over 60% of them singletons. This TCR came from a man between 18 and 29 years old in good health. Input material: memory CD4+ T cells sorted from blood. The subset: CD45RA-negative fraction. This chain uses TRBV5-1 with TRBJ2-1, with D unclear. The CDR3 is CASSFGTDSYNEQFF. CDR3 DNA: TGCGCCAGCAGCTTTGGAACCGACTCCTACAATGAGCAGTTCTTC.